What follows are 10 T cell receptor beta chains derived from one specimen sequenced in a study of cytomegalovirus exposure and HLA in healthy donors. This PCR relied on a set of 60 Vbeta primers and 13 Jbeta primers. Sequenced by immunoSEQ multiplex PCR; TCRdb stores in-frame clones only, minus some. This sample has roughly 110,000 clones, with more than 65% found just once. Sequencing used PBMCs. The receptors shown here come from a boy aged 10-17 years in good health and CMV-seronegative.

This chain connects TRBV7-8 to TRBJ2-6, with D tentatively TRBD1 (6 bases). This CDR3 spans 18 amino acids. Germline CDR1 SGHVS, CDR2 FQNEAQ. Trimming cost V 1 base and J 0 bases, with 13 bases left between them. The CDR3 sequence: CASSLGGRGSSGANVLTF. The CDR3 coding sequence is TGTGCCAGCAGCTTAGGTGGCAGGGGCAGCTCTGGGGCCAACGTCCTGACTTTC.

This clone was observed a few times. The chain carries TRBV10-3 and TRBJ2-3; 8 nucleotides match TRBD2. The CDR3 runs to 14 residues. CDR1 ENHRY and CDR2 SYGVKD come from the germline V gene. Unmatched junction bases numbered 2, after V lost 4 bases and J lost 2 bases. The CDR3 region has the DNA TGTGCCATCAGTGGTAGCGGGACCACAGATACGCAGTATTTT. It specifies CAISGSGTTDTQYF.

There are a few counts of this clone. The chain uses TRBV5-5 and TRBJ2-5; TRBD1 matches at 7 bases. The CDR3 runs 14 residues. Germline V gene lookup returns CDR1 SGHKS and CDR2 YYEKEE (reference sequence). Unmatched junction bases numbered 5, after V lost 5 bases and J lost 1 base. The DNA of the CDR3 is TGTGCCAGCAGGAGAGGGACAGCCCAAGAGACCCAGTACTTC. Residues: CASRRGTAQETQYF. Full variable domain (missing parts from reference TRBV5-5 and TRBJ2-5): DAGVTQSPTHLIKTRGQQVTLRCSPISGHKSVSWYQQVLGQGPQFIFQYYEKEERGRGNFPDRFSARQFPNYSSELNVNALLLGDSALYLCASRRGTAQETQYFGPGTRLLVL.

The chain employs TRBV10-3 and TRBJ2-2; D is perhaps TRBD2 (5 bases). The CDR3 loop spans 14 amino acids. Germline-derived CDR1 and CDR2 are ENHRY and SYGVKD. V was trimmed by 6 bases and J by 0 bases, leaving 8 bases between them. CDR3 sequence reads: CAISSGANTGELFF. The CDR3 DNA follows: TGTGCCATCAGCAGCGGAGCGAACACCGGGGAGCTGTTTTTT.

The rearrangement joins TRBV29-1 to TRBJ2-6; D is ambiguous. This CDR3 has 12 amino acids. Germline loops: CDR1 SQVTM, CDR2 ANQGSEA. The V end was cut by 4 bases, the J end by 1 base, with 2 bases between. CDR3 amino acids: CSVASGANVLTF. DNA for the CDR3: TGCAGCGTTGCTTCTGGGGCCAACGTCCTGACTTTC.

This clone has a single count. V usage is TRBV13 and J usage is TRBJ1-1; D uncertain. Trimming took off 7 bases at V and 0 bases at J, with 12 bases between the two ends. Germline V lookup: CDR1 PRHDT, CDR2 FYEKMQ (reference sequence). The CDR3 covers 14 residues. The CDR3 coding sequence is TGTGCCAGCAAAACCAGACACATGAACACTGAAGCTTTCTTT. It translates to CASKTRHMNTEAFF. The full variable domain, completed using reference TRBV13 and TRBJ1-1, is AAGVIQSPRHLIKEKRETATLKCYPIPRHDTVYWYQQGPGQDPQFLISFYEKMQSDKGSIPDRFSAQQFSDYHSELNMSSLELGDSALYFCASKTRHMNTEAFFGQGTRLTVV.

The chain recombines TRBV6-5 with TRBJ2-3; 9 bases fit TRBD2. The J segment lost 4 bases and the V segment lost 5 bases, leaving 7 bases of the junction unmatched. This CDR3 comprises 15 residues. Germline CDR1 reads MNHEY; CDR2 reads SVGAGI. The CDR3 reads CASSQLSGGSDTQYF. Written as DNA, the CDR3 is TGTGCCAGCAGTCAGCTGAGCGGGGGGTCAGATACGCAGTATTTT.

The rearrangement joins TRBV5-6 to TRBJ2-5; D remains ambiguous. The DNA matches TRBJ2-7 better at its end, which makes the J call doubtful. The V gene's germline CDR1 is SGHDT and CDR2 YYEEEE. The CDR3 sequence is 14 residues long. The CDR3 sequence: CASSLGTSSYEQYF. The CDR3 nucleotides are TGTGCCAGCAGCTTGGGCACGAGCTCCTACGAGCAGTACTTC.

CDR3 coding DNA: TGTGCCAGCAGCGGGGACCGGGAGAGCTCCACCGGGGAGCTGTTTTTT. Its translation is CASSGDRESSTGELFF. The J gene is TRBJ2-2, the V gene TRBV7-6; the D gene is possibly TRBD2 (6 bases). This CDR3 has 16 amino acids. The V end lost 5 bases, the J end lost 4 bases, and 17 bases lay between the germline ends. Germline assignment: CDR1 SGHVS and CDR2 FNYEAQ.

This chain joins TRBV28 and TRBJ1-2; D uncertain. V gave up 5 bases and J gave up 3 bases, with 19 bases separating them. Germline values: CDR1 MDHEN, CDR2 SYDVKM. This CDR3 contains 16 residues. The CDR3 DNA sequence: TGTGCCAGCAGTCCATACATAGCCCCCGGAGACTATGGCTACACCTTC. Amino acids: CASSPYIAPGDYGYTF.